This TCR beta chain originates from a study of blood T cell repertoires in COVID-19. Overall study: Acute and convalescent COVID-19 specimens originated in the United States, Italy and Spain. From T cells, B-cell-depleted T cells, or PBMCs came the material, which was cDNA or gDNA.

Study members were between roughly 18 and 90 years old and lived in 20 to 30 US regions. Authors' methods: Amplifying reference gene primers gave estimates of nucleated cell counts. Profiling relied on immunoSEQ multiplex PCR, and the TCRdb table lists in-frame clones only, not all of them. V and J calls and clone size are those listed in that table; D and trimming were worked out from the DNA. Of over 200,000 clones listed, more than 75% are singletons. This CDR3 has 14 amino acids. Germline V CDR1 and CDR2: SEHNR, FQNEAQ (reference sequence). The germline V and J ends were trimmed by 6 bases and 4 bases, with 15 bases remaining between them.

The sample taken for sequencing was PBMCs or T cells enriched from blood (not recorded which). This chain connects TRBV7-9 to TRBJ1-1; tentative D call: TRBD1 (5 bases). This clonotype originated in a man between 18 and 29 years old who had recovered from COVID-19. The CDR3 DNA sequence: TGTGCCAGCAGGGCTAGTCAGGGAGGCACTGAAGCTTTCTTT. Translating gives CASRASQGGTEAFF.